The text below deals with one T cell receptor (beta chain). This record belongs to a study of T cells in Graves' hyperthyroidism and ophthalmopathy. From RNA transcripts, TCR beta CDR3 regions were amplified. Primed by the HTBI set, a first-round RT-PCR was run on the TCR CDR3. MiXCR, run by TCRdb on the multiplex PCR reads, gives a single entry per CDR3 protein. The table records approximately 480,000 distinct CDR3 sequences, around 21% of them present only once. The CDR3 sequence is 12 residues long. Germline CDR1 reads SNHLY; CDR2 reads FYNNEI. V gave up 8 bases and J gave up 3 bases, with 11 bases separating them.

This clonotype originated in a man between 18 and 35 years old with Graves' hyperthyroidism. Sequences were obtained from blood. The V call is TRBV2, the J call TRBJ2-7; D is perhaps TRBD1 (6 bases). The CDR3 reads CASGTTGYEQYF. DNA for the CDR3: TGTGCCAGCGGGACGACAGGCTACGAGCAGTACTTC.